One T cell receptor beta chain is described in this entry. Its antigen is unidentified. At the survey level, the v3.0 immunoSEQ assay was run. Assay used: immunoSEQ multiplex PCR; TCRdb lists only in-frame clones, some missing. The sample lists some 31,000 clones, 95% seen once, with 6.5% to 10% in the top ten. This sample is part of a study of long-term antiretroviral therapy in people with HIV. About the study: The 2015 recommendation for immediate ART came about a decade after the earliest samples.

CDR1 is SQVTM, CDR2 ANQGSEA, per germline. The CDR3 covers 13 residues. V lost 4 bases to trimming and J lost 0 bases, with 10 bases between them. Researchers secured at least one pre-ART and at least two post-ART PBMC samples from each donor. Overall study results and limits: HIV repertoires spanned tighter CDR3 length ranges than controls did.

This clonotype was obtained from a man aged 25 to 45 with HIV. This chain links TRBV29-1 with TRBJ2-7; D is uncertain. The specimen was unsorted PBMCs, collected 5.3 years after starting antiretroviral therapy. The CDR3 protein is CSVVGRNSYEQYF. For the CDR3, the DNA is TGCAGCGTTGTAGGCAGGAACTCCTACGAGCAGTACTTC.